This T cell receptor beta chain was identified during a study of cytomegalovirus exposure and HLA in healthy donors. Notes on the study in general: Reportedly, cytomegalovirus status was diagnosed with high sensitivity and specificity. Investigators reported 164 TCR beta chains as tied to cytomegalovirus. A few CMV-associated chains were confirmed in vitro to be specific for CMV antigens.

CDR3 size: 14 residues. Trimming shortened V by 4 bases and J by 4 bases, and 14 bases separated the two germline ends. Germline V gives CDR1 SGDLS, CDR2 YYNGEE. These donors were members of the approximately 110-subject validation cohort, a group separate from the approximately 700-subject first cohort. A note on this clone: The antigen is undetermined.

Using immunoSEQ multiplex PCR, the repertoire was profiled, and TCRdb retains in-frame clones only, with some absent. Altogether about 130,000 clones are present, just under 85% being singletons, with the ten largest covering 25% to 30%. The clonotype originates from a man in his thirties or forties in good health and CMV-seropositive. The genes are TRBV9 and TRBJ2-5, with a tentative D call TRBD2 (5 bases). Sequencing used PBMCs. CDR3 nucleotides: TGTGCCAGCAGCCCGCATGTCGAGGGAGAGACCCAGTACTTC. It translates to CASSPHVEGETQYF.